This T cell receptor beta chain was observed in a study of T cell responses to AZD1222 COVID-19 vaccine. General study points: The reported proportion of spike-specific TCRs targeting unmutated variant regions was nearly half. A mostly white British donor set with more females was recruited, and clonal diversity was possibly underestimated. Samples come after the peak T cell response, not at day 14. The breadth and depth of Spike-specific TCRs increased once two AZD1222 doses had been given.

Notes on this clone: What it binds is unknown.

Libraries were prepared by immunoSEQ multiplex PCR; TCRdb keeps only in-frame clonotypes and omits some of them. The sample holds about 100,000 clones; more than 70% are singletons and the top ten take 9.5% to 13%. The clonotype originates from an adult who received the AZD1222 COVID-19 vaccine. The specimen comprised peripheral blood, sampled 28 days after the second AZD1222 dose.

The CDR3 DNA reads TGTGCCAGCAGTTTAGCCGGGGGCAATGGCTACACCTTC. Amino acid sequence: CASSLAGGNGYTF. The chain recombines TRBV27 with TRBJ1-2; TRBD1 might be the D (6 bases). Trimming removed 2 bases from V and 6 bases from J, with 10 bases in between. The CDR3 runs to 13 residues. The germline V gene encodes CDR1 MNHEY and CDR2 SMNVEV (reference sequence).